The present T cell receptor (beta chain) was sequenced within a study of T cells in Graves' hyperthyroidism and ophthalmopathy (dated by TCRdb to about 2019). The study in broad terms: A discovery cohort of around 100 patients, about 40 with Graves' ophthalmopathy and approximately 60 with stable Graves' hyperthyroidism, was used to find distinguishing TCR V-J signatures. Whether ophthalmopathy could be predicted prospectively was tested in an independent validation cohort made up of under 20 hyperthyroidism patients plus 17 patients who later progressed to ophthalmopathy. The paper describes TCR Vbeta CDR3 sequencing of roughly 130 peripheral blood samples, made up of about 41 ophthalmopathy patients, around 78 hyperthyroidism patients and 17 progressor patients. The study also compared thyroid tissue and blood T-cell repertoires from a handful of Graves' hyperthyroidism patients. Once sampling was done, hyperthyroidism patients were given methimazole at a starting dose of 30 mg daily, whereas ophthalmopathy patients were given high-dose intravenous methylprednisolone. The approximately 95 discovery patients were divided at random into training and test sets in a 7:3 ratio.

At least ten counts were recorded for this clonotype. No cognate antigen has been identified for it. No per-base quality is available; no much larger clone lies one base away. The CDR3 covers 13 residues, taking in both the cysteine and the phenylalanine. Only the CDR3 DNA is retained, 39 bases long and in frame from the first base. The V and J ends are trimmed by 3 bases and 3 bases, leaving 8 bases between them. Any patient with an uncontrolled infection, another autoimmune disease, pregnancy or lactation was excluded. Diagnoses were established on the basis of clinical symptoms, serum thyroxine and TRAb, thyroid ultrasound, and orbital computed tomography. Total RNA was extracted using Trizol reagent, and RNA quality was assessed on an Agilent 2100 Bioanalyzer. Points the paper makes about the study in general: Sample size was not statistically predetermined, and blinding of investigators to group allocation was not performed. A model built on a 13 V-J signature distinguished ophthalmopathy from stable hyperthyroidism, reaching roughly 88% sensitivity and about 81% specificity in cross-validation and 80%/75% in testing. Most expanded thyroid clonotypes (frequency above 0.001) were also detected in blood, suggesting blood repertoires may reflect thyroid immune responses. In validation, progression to ophthalmopathy was predicted by the model with almost 71% sensitivity and 72% to 80% specificity, a median of around 6.5 months before onset.

TCR beta CDR3 regions were amplified from RNA transcripts. The TCR CDR3 was subjected to a first round of RT-PCR using the HTBI primer set and the Qiagen OneStep RT-PCR kit. The libraries were constructed in a second round of multiplex PCR and then size-selected and purified. The libraries were sequenced on an Illumina HiSeq2000 using paired-end 100 bp reads. On the authors' methods: SOAPnuke was used to process the raw data, removing reads that contained adapters or uncalled bases, had a mean Phred below 15, or lacked an exact match to the constant primer or identifier. High-quality paired reads were merged with COPE v1.2.5, and unique nucleotide sequences were defined as clonotypes. MiTCR v1.1 was used to align clonotypes to the IMGT TRBV, TRBD and TRBJ reference segments. Analysis was restricted to V-J combinations with a frequency above 0.0001, which covered 99.2% of repertoires. The TCS score was defined as F50 (clonal expansion) divided by E x V (chaos), with BLOSUM62-based TCRdist calculated between CDR3 peptides within each V-J. Welch's t-statistics and random forest reduced approximately 520 V-J features to about 12, which were used in a naive Bayes classifier (R e1071). The Morisita-Horn index was used to measure how similar the thyroid and blood repertoires were. Starting from the raw public reads, TCRdb applied fastp trimming at Q25, assembled clones with MiXCR and retained in-frame beta chains. When rows share a CDR3 protein, they turn into one entry using the most common DNA and genes. These V and J calls rely on TCRdb rather than the paper's analysis. For this sample the table gives roughly 500,000 distinct CDR3 sequences, of which approximately 48% were detected only once. The leading ten clones occupy 35% to 50% of the sample.

This TCR was sampled from an adult woman with Graves' disease, either hyperthyroidism or ophthalmopathy (not recorded which). Source material: peripheral blood or thyroid tissue (not recorded which). Rearrangement joined TRBV12-3 or TRBV12-4 to TRBJ1-1; a tentative D match to TRBD1 spans 5 bases. The sequenced DNA: TGTGCCAGCAGTTTTTGGGGGGACACTGAAGCTTTCTTT. It is translated as CASSFWGDTEAFF.